Listed below are T cell receptor beta chains from one sample, sequenced in a study of blood T cell repertoires in COVID-19. The assay was immunoSEQ multiplex PCR, and TCRdb's table has in-frame clones only and misses some. This table has approximately 250,000 clones, about 85% appearing once. Material: peripheral blood. The origin of the receptors is a man aged 18 to 29 with active or convalescent COVID-19. Each CDR3 is given with its conserved first and last residue. A D gene is named only where the DNA matches it firmly. A clone size is listed for some rows: how often the clone was seen (once, few, many), or a class if it is expanded.

j_call,v_call,d_call,clone_size,cdr3_aa,cdr3_nt
TRBJ2-7,TRBV9,TRBD1,NA,CASSPGTGGVSHEQYF,TGTGCCAGCAGCCCAGGGACAGGGGGCGTTTCTCACGAGCAGTACTTC
TRBJ2-3,TRBV19,TRBD1,NA,CATSSRGQRYF,TGTGCCACCTCTAGTAGGGGACAGAGGTATTTT
TRBJ1-1,TRBV19,NA,NA,CASTRRGTEAFF,TGTGCCAGTACTAGGCGGGGGACTGAAGCTTTCTTT
TRBJ2-3,TRBV4-3,TRBD2,NA,CASSQGISGKSTDTQYF,TGCGCCAGCAGCCAAGGGATTAGCGGGAAAAGCACAGATACGCAGTATTTT
TRBJ2-2,TRBV7-9,NA,NA,CAISEEGPTGELFF,TGTGCCATCTCCGAGGAGGGCCCCACCGGGGAGCTGTTTTTT
TRBJ2-2,TRBV7-9,TRBD2,NA,CASSPGLAGRDTGELFF,TGTGCCAGCAGCCCCGGACTAGCGGGGAGAGACACCGGGGAGCTGTTTTTT
TRBJ2-1,TRBV7-9,NA,NA,CASSKSFSGGREQFF,TGTGCCAGCAGCAAATCCTTTTCGGGGGGCCGCGAGCAGTTCTTC
TRBJ1-3,TRBV28,NA,NA,CASSLRGLQGNTIYF,TGTGCCAGCAGTTTGAGGGGACTCCAGGGAAACACCATATATTTT
TRBJ1-4,TRBV5-1,NA,NA,CASSLARQSNEKLFF,TGCGCCAGCAGCTTGGCCCGACAGTCTAATGAAAAACTGTTTTTT
TRBJ2-2,TRBV18,TRBD2,NA,CASSPGGGPGELFF,TGTGCCAGCTCACCCGGCGGGGGTCCCGGGGAGCTGTTTTTT
TRBJ2-2,TRBV5-1,NA,NA,CASSLAEGGMNTGELFF,TGCGCCAGCAGCTTGGCCGAGGGAGGAATGAACACCGGGGAGCTGTTTTTT
TRBJ2-3,TRBV28,TRBD1,NA,CASRLSDRGLVYTQYF,TGTGCCAGCAGGTTATCGGACAGGGGGCTGGTTTATACGCAGTATTTT
TRBJ2-7,TRBV28,NA,NA,CASRNRGLGEQYF,TGTGCCAGCAGGAACAGGGGACTTGGCGAGCAGTACTTC
TRBJ2-3,TRBV4-3,NA,NA,CASSGGFGTDTQYF,TGCGCCAGCAGCGGGGGCTTCGGGACAGATACGCAGTATTTT
TRBJ2-1,TRBV24-1,TRBD2,NA,CATSDERESHEQFF,TGTGCCACCAGTGACGAGCGGGAGAGCCATGAGCAGTTCTTC
TRBJ1-1,TRBV6-5,NA,NA,CASSYAENRVSTEAFF,TGTGCCAGCAGTTACGCCGAAAACAGGGTTTCCACTGAAGCTTTCTTT
TRBJ2-5,TRBV29-1,TRBD1,once,CSVPNRSGTGGTETQYF,TGCAGCGTTCCAAACCGATCCGGGACAGGGGGCACAGAGACCCAGTACTTC
TRBJ2-5,TRBV11-2,NA,NA,CASASLRVRDETQYF,TGTGCCAGCGCGTCGTTGAGGGTTCGGGATGAGACCCAGTACTTC
TRBJ2-5,TRBV2,NA,NA,CASSEEGQGRETQYF,TGTGCCAGCAGTGAAGAGGGGCAGGGCCGGGAGACCCAGTACTTC
TRBJ2-7,TRBV5-4,TRBD2,NA,CASRGGLAASEQYF,TGTGCCTCACGCGGGGGACTAGCGGCTTCCGAGCAGTACTTC
TRBJ2-7,TRBV12-3/TRBV12-4,NA,NA,CASSPRVAYEQYF,TGTGCCAGCAGTCCCCGGGTAGCCTACGAGCAGTACTTC
TRBJ2-2,TRBV6-4,NA,NA,CASSQEGYTGELFF,TGTGCCAGCTCCCAGGAGGGTTACACCGGGGAGCTGTTTTTT
TRBJ1-2,TRBV28,TRBD1,NA,CASSGTGRGGYTF,TGTGCCAGCAGTGGGACAGGGAGGGGCGGCTACACCTTC
TRBJ2-3,TRBV5-6,NA,NA,CASSRGHTADTQYF,TGTGCCAGCAGTCGGGGACATACCGCAGATACGCAGTATTTT
TRBJ2-1,TRBV12-3/TRBV12-4,TRBD2,NA,CATSAGGFNEQFF,TGTGCCACCTCAGCGGGAGGGTTCAATGAGCAGTTCTTC
TRBJ2-7,TRBV2,TRBD1,NA,CASKMRGPYEQYF,TGTGCCAGCAAAATGAGGGGGCCCTACGAGCAGTACTTC
TRBJ2-3,TRBV7-2,NA,NA,CASRPGGSPRLDTQYF,TGTGCCAGCAGACCAGGGGGGTCCCCGAGGTTAGATACGCAGTATTTT
TRBJ1-1,TRBV6-1,TRBD1,once,CASSEPGQGKNTEAFF,TGTGCCAGCAGTGAACCCGGACAGGGGAAGAACACTGAAGCTTTCTTT
TRBJ1-2,TRBV28,NA,NA,CASSLISEARGSGYTF,TGTGCCAGCAGTTTGATATCGGAGGCGCGAGGATCTGGCTACACCTTC
TRBJ2-7,TRBV6-5,NA,NA,CASRLSASYEQYF,TGTGCCAGCAGATTGTCAGCGAGCTACGAGCAGTACTTC
TRBJ2-5,TRBV12-5,NA,NA,CASADFNRVETQYF,TGTGCTAGTGCCGACTTCAACAGGGTAGAGACCCAGTACTTC
TRBJ2-1,TRBV4-2,NA,NA,CASSQDSNEQFF,TGTGCCAGCAGCCAAGACAGCAATGAGCAGTTCTTC
TRBJ1-2,TRBV19,NA,NA,CASTRDSGGYTF,TGTGCCAGTACGAGGGATTCTGGTGGCTACACCTTC
TRBJ1-3,TRBV29-1,NA,NA,CSVEDRGTSGNTIYF,TGCAGCGTTGAAGATAGGGGAACTTCTGGAAACACCATATATTTT
TRBJ1-1,TRBV7-2,NA,NA,CASSLVTGTMNTEAFF,TGTGCCAGCAGCTTAGTCACAGGGACCATGAACACTGAAGCTTTCTTT
TRBJ2-1,TRBV24-1,TRBD2,NA,CATSDNSGRYNEQFF,TGTGCCACCAGTGATAATAGCGGGAGGTACAATGAGCAGTTCTTC
TRBJ2-1,TRBV24-1,NA,NA,CATRDLQVCIDPNEQFF,TGTGCCACCAGAGATCTGCAAGTATGTATAGATCCCAATGAGCAGTTCTTC
TRBJ2-7,TRBV30,TRBD2,few,CAWSGLAGGPGEQYF,TGTGCCTGGAGTGGGCTAGCGGGAGGGCCGGGGGAGCAGTACTTC
TRBJ2-1,TRBV2,TRBD1,NA,CASSPGTGGSYNEQFF,TGTGCCAGCAGCCCCGGGACAGGGGGATCCTACAATGAGCAGTTCTTC
TRBJ2-7,TRBV30,TRBD1,NA,CAWSKAGTVYEQYF,TGTGCCTGGAGTAAGGCTGGGACAGTCTACGAGCAGTACTTC
TRBJ1-1,TRBV5-1,NA,once,CASSHPGNTEAFF,TGCGCCAGCAGCCACCCAGGGAACACTGAAGCTTTCTTT
TRBJ2-3,TRBV28,TRBD2,NA,CASSLMAGEADTQYF,TGTGCCAGCAGTTTAATGGCGGGGGAGGCAGATACGCAGTATTTT
TRBJ2-1,TRBV6-2/TRBV6-3,NA,NA,CASSEASAYTANEQFF,TGTGCCAGCAGTGAGGCTAGCGCATACACTGCAAATGAGCAGTTCTTC
TRBJ2-3,TRBV4-3,TRBD1,NA,CASSQAQGADTQYF,TGCGCCAGCAGCCAAGCCCAGGGGGCTGATACGCAGTATTTT
TRBJ1-1,TRBV6-5,TRBD1,NA,CASSGTGGNTEAFF,TGTGCCAGCAGCGGGACAGGGGGGAACACTGAAGCTTTCTTT
TRBJ1-6,TRBV5-5,NA,NA,CASSPRGPNSPLHF,TGTGCCAGCAGCCCCCGCGGTCCAAATTCACCCCTCCACTTT
TRBJ2-2,TRBV6-5,NA,NA,CATPSNRVSGELFF,TGTGCCACCCCGTCAAACAGGGTTAGCGGGGAGCTGTTTTTT
TRBJ2-7,TRBV5-4,TRBD1,NA,CASSGGGQGRYEQYF,TGTGCCAGCAGCGGGGGGGGACAGGGGCGCTACGAGCAGTACTTC
TRBJ1-3,TRBV24-1,TRBD1,NA,CATSDFRGQGELNTIYF,TGTGCCACCAGTGATTTTCGGGGACAGGGGGAACTGAACACCATATATTTT
TRBJ1-2,TRBV9,TRBD1,NA,CASSPWDRSGYTF,TGTGCCAGCAGCCCTTGGGACAGATCCGGCTACACCTTC
TRBJ1-6,TRBV28,NA,NA,CASSNGGYSPLHF,TGTGCCAGCAGTAATGGAGGGTATTCACCCCTCCACTTT
TRBJ2-3,TRBV11-3,TRBD1,NA,CASSLTGQSLSTQYF,TGTGCCAGCAGCTTAACGGGACAGTCTCTGAGTACGCAGTATTTT
TRBJ2-7,TRBV5-8,TRBD1,NA,CASSLLPGGTSEQYF,TGTGCCAGCAGCTTGTTGCCAGGGGGAACATCCGAGCAGTACTTC